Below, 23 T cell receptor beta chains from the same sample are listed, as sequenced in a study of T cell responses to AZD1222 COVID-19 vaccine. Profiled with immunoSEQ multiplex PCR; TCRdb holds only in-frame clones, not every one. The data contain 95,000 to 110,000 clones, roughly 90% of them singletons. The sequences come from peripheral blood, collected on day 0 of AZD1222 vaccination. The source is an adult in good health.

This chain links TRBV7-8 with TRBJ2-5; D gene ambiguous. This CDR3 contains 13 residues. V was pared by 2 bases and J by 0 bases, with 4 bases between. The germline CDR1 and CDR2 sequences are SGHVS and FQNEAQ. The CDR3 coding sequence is TGTGCCAGCAGCTTAAGGTACCAAGAGACCCAGTACTTC. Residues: CASSLRYQETQYF. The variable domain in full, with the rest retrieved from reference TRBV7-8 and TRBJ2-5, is GAGVSQSPRYKVAKRGQDVALRCDPISGHVSLFWYQQALGQGPEFLTYFQNEAQLDKSGLPSDRFFAERPEGSVSTLKIQRTQQEDSAVYLCASSLRYQETQYFGPGTRLLVL.

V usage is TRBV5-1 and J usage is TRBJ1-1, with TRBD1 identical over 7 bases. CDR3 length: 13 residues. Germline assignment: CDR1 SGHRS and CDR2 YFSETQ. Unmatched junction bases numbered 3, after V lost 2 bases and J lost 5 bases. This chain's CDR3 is CASSFYRGTEAFF. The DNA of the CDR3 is TGCGCCAGCAGCTTCTACAGGGGTACTGAAGCTTTCTTT.

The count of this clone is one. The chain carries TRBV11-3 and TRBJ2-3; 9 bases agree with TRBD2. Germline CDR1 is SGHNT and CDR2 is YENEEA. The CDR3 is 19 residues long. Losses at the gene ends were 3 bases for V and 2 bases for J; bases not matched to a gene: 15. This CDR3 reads CASSFSGGSTAQATDTQYF. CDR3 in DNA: TGTGCCAGCAGCTTTAGCGGGGGCTCAACGGCTCAGGCCACAGATACGCAGTATTTT.

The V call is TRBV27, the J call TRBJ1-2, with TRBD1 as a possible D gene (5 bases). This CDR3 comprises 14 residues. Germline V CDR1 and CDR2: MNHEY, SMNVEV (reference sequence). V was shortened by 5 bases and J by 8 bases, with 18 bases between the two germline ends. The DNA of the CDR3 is TGTGCCAGCAGTCTCGGAAGTGGGGGGGGAGGCTACACCTTC. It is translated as CASSLGSGGGGYTF.

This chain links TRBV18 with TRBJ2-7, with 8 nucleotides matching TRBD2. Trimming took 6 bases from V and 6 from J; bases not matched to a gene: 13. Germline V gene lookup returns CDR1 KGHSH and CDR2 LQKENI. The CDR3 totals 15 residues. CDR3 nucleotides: TGTGCCAGCTCGCCGGGACTAGTGGGGGGGCTCGAGCAGTACTTC. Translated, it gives CASSPGLVGGLEQYF.

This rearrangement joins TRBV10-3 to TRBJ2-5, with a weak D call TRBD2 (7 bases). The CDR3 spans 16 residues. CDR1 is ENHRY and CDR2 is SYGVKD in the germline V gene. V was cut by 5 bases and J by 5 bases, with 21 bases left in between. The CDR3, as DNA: TGTGCCATCAGTACAGGTGTGGGGGGGCTTGGGGAGACCCAGTACTTC. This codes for CAISTGVGGLGETQYF.

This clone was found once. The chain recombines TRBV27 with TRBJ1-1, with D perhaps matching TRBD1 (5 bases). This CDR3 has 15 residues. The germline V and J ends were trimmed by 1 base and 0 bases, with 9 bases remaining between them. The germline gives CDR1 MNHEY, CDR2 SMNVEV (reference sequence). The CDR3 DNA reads TGTGCCAGCAGTTTATGGGGCGGGTTGAACACTGAAGCTTTCTTT. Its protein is CASSLWGGLNTEAFF.

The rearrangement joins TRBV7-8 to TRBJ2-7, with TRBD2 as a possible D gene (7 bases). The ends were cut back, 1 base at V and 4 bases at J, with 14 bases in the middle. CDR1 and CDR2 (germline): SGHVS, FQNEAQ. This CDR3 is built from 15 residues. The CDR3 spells CASSLVGGAVYEQYF. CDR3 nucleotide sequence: TGTGCCAGCAGCTTAGTGGGGGGGGCCGTGTACGAGCAGTACTTC.

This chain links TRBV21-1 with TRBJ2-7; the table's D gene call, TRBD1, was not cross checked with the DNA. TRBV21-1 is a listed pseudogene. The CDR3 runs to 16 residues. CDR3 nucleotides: TGTGCCAGCAGAAGAACAGGCCCACTTATTCACTACGAGCAGTACTTC. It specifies CASRRTGPLIHYEQYF.

The CDR3 loop reads CASSQLAAPTDTQYF. As DNA, the CDR3 is TGTGCCAGCAGCCAACTAGCGGCCCCCACAGATACGCAGTATTTT. The J gene is TRBJ2-3, the V gene TRBV7-9, with 8 bases fitting TRBD2. The CDR3 has 15 residues. Germline trimming cut 5 bases from V and 2 bases from J; bases unmatched to any gene: 6. Germline-derived CDR1 and CDR2 are SEHNR and FQNEAQ (reference sequence).

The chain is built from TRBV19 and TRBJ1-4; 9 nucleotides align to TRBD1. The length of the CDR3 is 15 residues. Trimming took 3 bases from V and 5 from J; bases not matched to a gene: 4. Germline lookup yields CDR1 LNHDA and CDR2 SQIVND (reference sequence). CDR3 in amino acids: CASSIRTGENEKLFF. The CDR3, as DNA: TGTGCCAGTAGTATTCGGACAGGGGAAAATGAAAAACTGTTTTTT.

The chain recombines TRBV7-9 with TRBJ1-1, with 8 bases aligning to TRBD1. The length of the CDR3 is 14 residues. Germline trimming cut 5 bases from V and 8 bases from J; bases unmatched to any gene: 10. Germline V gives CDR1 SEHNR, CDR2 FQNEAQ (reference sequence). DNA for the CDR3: TGTGCCAGCAGCCCACAGGGGGGTTTAAGGGAAGCTTTCTTT. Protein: CASSPQGGLREAFF.

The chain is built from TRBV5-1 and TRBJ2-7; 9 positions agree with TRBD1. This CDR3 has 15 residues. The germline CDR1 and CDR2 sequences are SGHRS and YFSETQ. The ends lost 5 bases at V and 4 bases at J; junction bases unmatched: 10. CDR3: CASRSTGGPGYEQYF. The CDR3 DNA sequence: TGCGCCAGCAGGAGCACAGGGGGCCCCGGATACGAGCAGTACTTC.

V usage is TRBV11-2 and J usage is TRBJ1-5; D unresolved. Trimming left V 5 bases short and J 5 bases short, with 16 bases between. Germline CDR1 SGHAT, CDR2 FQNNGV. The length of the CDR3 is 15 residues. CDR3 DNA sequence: TGTGCCAGCAGCCACGGACGTGGGATTGATCAGCCCCAGCATTTT. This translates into CASSHGRGIDQPQHF.

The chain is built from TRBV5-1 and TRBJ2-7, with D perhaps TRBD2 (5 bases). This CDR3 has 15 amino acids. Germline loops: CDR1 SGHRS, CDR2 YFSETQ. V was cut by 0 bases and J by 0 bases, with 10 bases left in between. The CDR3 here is CASSLVDSLSYEQYF. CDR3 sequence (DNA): TGCGCCAGCAGCTTGGTGGACTCCCTCTCCTACGAGCAGTACTTC.

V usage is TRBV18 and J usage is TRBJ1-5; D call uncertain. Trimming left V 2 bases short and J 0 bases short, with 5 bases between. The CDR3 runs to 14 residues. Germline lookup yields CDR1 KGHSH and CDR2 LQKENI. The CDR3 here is CASSPGDSNQPQHF. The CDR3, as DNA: TGTGCCAGCTCACCAGGGGATAGCAATCAGCCCCAGCATTTT.

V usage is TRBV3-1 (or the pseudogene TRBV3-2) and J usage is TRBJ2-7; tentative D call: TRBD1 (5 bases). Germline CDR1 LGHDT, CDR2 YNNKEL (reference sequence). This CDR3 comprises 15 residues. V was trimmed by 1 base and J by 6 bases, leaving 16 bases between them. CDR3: CASSQADIGIAEQYF. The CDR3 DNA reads TGTGCCAGCAGCCAAGCGGACATAGGCATAGCCGAGCAGTACTTC.

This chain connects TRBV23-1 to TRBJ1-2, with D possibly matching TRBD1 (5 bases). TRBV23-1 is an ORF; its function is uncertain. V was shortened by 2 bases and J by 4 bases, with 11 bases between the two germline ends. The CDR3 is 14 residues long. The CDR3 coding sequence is TGCGCCAGCAGTCAAAAGAGCAGGGTCTATGGCTACACCTTC. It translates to CASSQKSRVYGYTF.

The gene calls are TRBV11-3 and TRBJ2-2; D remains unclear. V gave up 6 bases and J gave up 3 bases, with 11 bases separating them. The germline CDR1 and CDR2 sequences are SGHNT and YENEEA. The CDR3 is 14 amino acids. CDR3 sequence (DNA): TGTGCCAGCAGTCCTAAACGGGACACCGGGGAGCTGTTTTTT. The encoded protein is CASSPKRDTGELFF.

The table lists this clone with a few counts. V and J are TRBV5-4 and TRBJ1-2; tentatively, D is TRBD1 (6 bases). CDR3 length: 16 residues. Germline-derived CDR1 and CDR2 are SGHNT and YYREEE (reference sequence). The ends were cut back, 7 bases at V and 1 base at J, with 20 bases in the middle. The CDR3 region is CASAALGQSYNYGYTF. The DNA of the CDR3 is TGTGCCAGCGCGGCTCTTGGACAGTCCTATAACTATGGCTACACCTTC. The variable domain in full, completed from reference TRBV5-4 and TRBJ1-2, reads ETGVTQSPTHLIKTRGQQVTLRCSSQSGHNTVSWYQQALGQGPQFIFQYYREEENGRGNFPPRFSGLQFPNYSSELNVNALELDDSALYLCASAALGQSYNYGYTFGSGTRLTVV.

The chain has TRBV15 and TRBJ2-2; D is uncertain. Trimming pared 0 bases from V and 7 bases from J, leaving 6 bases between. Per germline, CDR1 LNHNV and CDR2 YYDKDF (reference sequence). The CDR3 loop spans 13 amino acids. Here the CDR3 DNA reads TGTGCCACCAGCAGAGATCAGAACGGGGAGCTGTTTTTT. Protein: CATSRDQNGELFF.

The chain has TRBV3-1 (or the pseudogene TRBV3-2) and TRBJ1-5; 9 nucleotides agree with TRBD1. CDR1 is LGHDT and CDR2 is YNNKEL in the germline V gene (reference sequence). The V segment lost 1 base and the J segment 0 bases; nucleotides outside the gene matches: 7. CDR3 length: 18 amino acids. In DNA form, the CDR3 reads TGTGCCAGCAGCCAAGGTCGGGGGACAGGGAATAGCAATCAGCCCCAGCATTTT. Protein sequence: CASSQGRGTGNSNQPQHF.

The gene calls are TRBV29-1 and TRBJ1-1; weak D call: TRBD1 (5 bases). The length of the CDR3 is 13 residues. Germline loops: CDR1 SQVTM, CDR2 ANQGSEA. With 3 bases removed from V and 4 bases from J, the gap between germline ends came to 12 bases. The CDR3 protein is CSVETGGGTEAFF. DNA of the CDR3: TGCAGCGTTGAGACGGGGGGAGGCACTGAAGCTTTCTTT.